This TCR beta chain was obtained from a study of PD-1 blockade in mismatch repair-deficient tumors (dated by TCRdb to 2015 to 2018). For context, the study as a whole: Between September 2013 and September 2016, the trial enrolled about 93 consecutive patients with around twelve mismatch repair-deficient cancer types, every one of whom had been previously treated and was progressing. Tumor-associated T cell clones in the peripheral blood of patients responding to PD-1 blockade were tracked using deep sequencing of TCR CDR3 regions.

Results and caveats for the whole study, not just this receptor: After pembrolizumab, tumor-resident clones, which were often undetectable in blood before treatment, expanded rapidly and then contracted, generally ahead of radiologic responses.

For every enrolled patient, mismatch repair deficiency was confirmed by either polymerase chain reaction or immunohistochemistry. A few patients who responded to pembrolizumab therapy underwent TCR sequencing. The phase II trial prospectively tested pembrolizumab PD-1 blockade in advanced mismatch repair-deficient cancers regardless of tissue of origin. Peripheral blood T cell samples were gathered serially, both before PD-1 blockade started and at multiple time points afterward. Blood sampling times were reported as weeks after the first pembrolizumab dose. V lost 6 bases and J lost 5 bases, and the count of bases not matched to a germline gene is 8. The CDR3 starts with the cysteine, ends with the phenylalanine, and has 14 residues. Only the CDR3 portion is preserved as DNA: 42 bases, with reading frame beginning at the first base. Taken from the germline V gene (reference sequence), the CDR1 and CDR2 loops are LNHDA and SQIVND.

This clone was seen just once. Its antigen is still unknown. No base qualities exist here, and no much larger clone lies one base off it. The method behind the library was the immunoSEQ multiplex PCR assay. This immuneACCESS table, as held by TCRdb, lists in-frame sequences with V and J called but not all clones. Of the missing ones, under half trace to an unresolved V gene in checked studies; the others have no known cause. Within this sample are 40,000 to 60,000 clones, with roughly 80% of them counted one time only. The top ten clonotypes cover about 8.1% of the sample. The chain is made from TRBV19 and TRBJ2-7; 9 bases in between match TRBD1. The origin of this receptor is an adult with mismatch repair-deficient cancer. Here the sequenced sample was peripheral blood, taken roughly 20 weeks after starting pembrolizumab. This receptor has the CDR3 CASSVTGGVHEQYF. The DNA is as follows: TGTGCCAGTAGCGTGACAGGGGGTGTCCACGAGCAGTACTTC. Full variable domain (CDR3 extended with the reference TRBV19 and TRBJ2-7 proteins): DGGITQSPKYLFRKEGQNVTLSCEQNLNHDAMYWYRQDPGQGLRLIYYSQIVNDFQKGDIAEGYSVSREKKESFPLTVTSAQKNPTAFYLCASSVTGGVHEQYFGPGTRLTVT.